This TCR beta chain comes out of a study of OX40 agonist ivuxolimab in advanced cancers. Study findings and constraints: CD8+ T cells showed, on average, more clonal expansion than CD4+ cells.

The CDR3 covers 15 residues. V lost 3 bases to trimming and J lost 6 bases, with 18 bases between them. The V gene's germline CDR1 is ENHRY and CDR2 SYGVKD. The method was immunoSEQ multiplex PCR; TCRdb's version includes in-frame clones alone and lacks a portion of them. The sample holds over 75,000 clones, over 75% seen once. This clone was observed a few times. Its antigen is currently unknown. Here the sequenced sample was CD4+ or CD8+ T cells sorted from blood, taken in a trial of the OX40 agonist ivuxolimab. The chain couples TRBV10-3 to TRBJ2-7, with D possibly being TRBD1 (5 bases). This TCR was recovered from an adult with an advanced solid tumor such as melanoma, head and neck, liver or kidney cancer. The CDR3: CAISDEPRDVIEQYF. CDR3 bases: TGTGCCATCAGTGATGAGCCCAGGGATGTGATCGAGCAGTACTTC.